This entry describes one T cell receptor beta chain. This record belongs to a study of blood T cell repertoires in COVID-19. In the study overall: There were acute and convalescent COVID-19 samples, and they came from the United States, Italy and Spain. PBMCs, B-cell-depleted T cells, or T cells provided the cDNA or gDNA that made up the material.

As processed by the authors: Amplification from reference gene primers served as the basis for estimated nucleated cell counts. Here immunoSEQ multiplex PCR was the method, and the copy in TCRdb shows in-frame clones only, minus some. The V and J calls and clone size are taken from that table; D and trimming were inferred from the DNA. The sample includes 85,000 to 95,000 clones, 75% to 95% of them seen just once. The sample taken for sequencing was peripheral blood. The origin of this receptor is a woman between 50 and 59 years old in a cohort sampled during active COVID-19.

CDR3 in amino acids: CASSTGAETEAFF. The CDR3 region has the DNA TGTGCCAGCAGCACAGGGGCCGAGACTGAAGCTTTCTTT. V is TRBV6-5 and J is TRBJ1-1, with 7 bases aligning to TRBD1. Germline trimming cut 6 bases from V and 5 bases from J; bases unmatched to any gene: 6. The CDR3 consists of 13 residues. CDR1 and CDR2 from the germline V gene are MNHEY and SVGAGI.